These 8 T cell receptor beta chains were sequenced from one sample in a study of T cell responses to AZD1222 COVID-19 vaccine. Data came from immunoSEQ multiplex PCR; TCRdb stores just in-frame clones and leaves some out. The data hold approximately 100,000 clones, with about 89% observed a single time. The material sequenced was peripheral blood, taken on day 0 of AZD1222 vaccination. The receptors stem from an adult in good health.

The chain employs TRBV7-9 and TRBJ2-5; the D gene is possibly TRBD2 (6 bases). This CDR3 contains 19 residues. V was clipped by 5 bases and J by 0 bases, with 25 bases between them. The germline CDR1 and CDR2 sequences are SEHNR and FQNEAQ (reference sequence). The CDR3 here is CASSGWDGGKLGHQETQYF. Here the CDR3 DNA reads TGTGCCAGCAGCGGGTGGGACGGAGGGAAACTCGGGCACCAAGAGACCCAGTACTTC.

The rearrangement links TRBV9 to TRBJ1-2, with D possibly being TRBD1 (5 bases). V lost 3 bases and J lost 4, with 16 bases in between. The CDR3 runs to 15 residues. The germline V gene has CDR1 SGDLS and CDR2 YYNGEE. CDR3 loop: CASSAPDQGSYGYTF. CDR3 coding DNA: TGTGCCAGCAGCGCCCCTGATCAGGGTAGCTATGGCTACACCTTC.

The chain carries TRBV7-5 and TRBJ1-5; whether TRBD1, the table's D call, matches the DNA was not checked. TRBV7-5 is assigned pseudogene status. This CDR3 is 14 amino acids long. The CDR3 here is CARSSGAPNQPQHF. The CDR3 DNA is TGTGCCAGAAGCTCAGGGGCCCCTAATCAGCCCCAGCATTTT.

The J gene is TRBJ1-1, the V gene TRBV20-1, with 7 nucleotides matching TRBD1. V shed 3 bases, J shed 6 bases, and the junction held 7 bases outside the gene matches. From germline, CDR1 is DFQATT and CDR2 SNEGSKA (reference sequence). This CDR3 contains 13 residues. The CDR3: CSASKQGFPEAFF. The CDR3 DNA reads as TGCAGTGCTAGTAAACAGGGGTTCCCTGAAGCTTTCTTT.

The chain uses TRBV5-4 and TRBJ1-2; maybe TRBD1 (6 bases). This CDR3 region has 15 residues. The V end lost 5 bases, the J end lost 5 bases, and 19 bases lay between the germline ends. From germline, CDR1 is SGHNT and CDR2 YYREEE (reference sequence). The CDR3, as DNA: TGTGCCAGCAGAAGGGACACGGCCCTTGGATATGGCTACACCTTC. Translation gives CASRRDTALGYGYTF.

CDR3 protein: CAWSFVGLSSYNSPLHF. The CDR3 nucleotides are TGTGCCTGGAGCTTCGTTGGTCTCAGCTCCTATAATTCACCCCTCCACTTT. The chain carries TRBV30 and TRBJ1-6; D is undetermined. V gave up 3 bases and J gave up 0 bases, with 15 bases separating them. This CDR3 region has 17 residues. The germline gives CDR1 GTSNPN, CDR2 SVGIG (reference sequence).

This clone was seen a single time. The chain recombines TRBV2 with TRBJ1-4; D ambiguous. V lost 7 bases and J lost 8, with 17 bases in between. CDR1 SNHLY and CDR2 FYNNEI come from the germline V gene. CDR3 size: 14 residues. The CDR3 protein is CASNPGPRWEKLFF. The CDR3 DNA is TGTGCCAGCAACCCCGGGCCCAGATGGGAAAAACTGTTTTTT.

The CDR3: CSTTPGHPPLAKNIQYF. In DNA, the CDR3 is TGCAGCACCACCCCGGGACACCCCCCCCTAGCCAAAAACATTCAGTACTTC. The V gene is TRBV29-1, the J gene TRBJ2-4, with D possibly being TRBD1 (6 bases). Germline CDR1 SQVTM, CDR2 ANQGSEA. Trimming pared 8 bases from V and 0 bases from J, leaving 23 bases between. The CDR3 runs to 17 residues.